This entry lists 26 T cell receptor beta chains sequenced from one sample in a study of blood T cell repertoires in COVID-19. The data were produced by immunoSEQ multiplex PCR, yet TCRdb's version contains in-frame clones alone and is incomplete. The table has 120,000 or so clones, 88% seen once. Sequenced input: peripheral blood. These receptors came from a human donor in a cohort sampled during active COVID-19.

The chain joins TRBV28 to TRBJ2-2, with 7 bases identical to TRBD2. V lost 6 bases to trimming and J lost 4 bases; unmatched junction nucleotides: 8. CDR3 size: 15 residues. CDR1 is MDHEN and CDR2 is SYDVKM in the germline V gene. CDR3: CASRRGLGFTGELFF. The CDR3 nucleotides read TGTGCCAGCAGACGAGGACTAGGGTTCACCGGGGAGCTGTTTTTT.

The V call is TRBV10-2, the J call TRBJ1-5; tentatively, D is TRBD1 (6 bases). From germline, CDR1 is WSHSY and CDR2 SAAADI. This CDR3 comprises 14 residues. The V and J ends lost 8 bases and 6 bases respectively, with 17 bases between them. For the CDR3, the DNA is TGCGCCAGCTCCCCCTCGGGGGGGGCTCAGCCCCAGCATTTT. It is translated as CASSPSGGAQPQHF.

The chain combines TRBV4-1 with TRBJ2-5; 12 bases are a match to TRBD2. The CDR3 is 16 amino acids. V lost 0 bases and J lost 7; bases outside the gene matches: 6. Germline values: CDR1 MGHRA, CDR2 YSYEKL. The CDR3 region is CASSQDSPSGGGTQYF. DNA of the CDR3: TGCGCCAGCAGCCAAGATAGCCCTAGCGGGGGGGGGACCCAGTACTTC.

The chain employs TRBV25-1 and TRBJ2-1; tentative D call: TRBD1 (6 bases). CDR1 MGHDK and CDR2 SYGVNS come from the germline V gene. The V and J ends lost 2 bases and 8 bases respectively, with 13 bases between them. CDR3 length equals 14 residues. The DNA of the CDR3 is TGTGCCAGCAGTGAACGGGGCAGGGGTGATGAGCAGTTCTTC. It codes for CASSERGRGDEQFF.

The V call is TRBV28, the J call TRBJ1-2; 7 nucleotides match TRBD1. The germline gives CDR1 MDHEN, CDR2 SYDVKM. The CDR3 contains 15 residues. The junction had 7 bases not matched to a gene; V was cut back by 5 bases and J by 1 base. The CDR3 region is CASSAPTGDNYGYTF. The CDR3 DNA reads TGTGCCAGCAGTGCACCAACAGGGGATAACTATGGCTACACCTTC.

The CDR3 spells CASSTPVGGGTDTQYF. The CDR3 DNA sequence: TGCGCCAGCAGCACCCCCGTGGGGGGGGGCACAGATACGCAGTATTTT. V and J are TRBV5-1 and TRBJ2-3; TRBD2 aligns across 7 bases. V was clipped by 4 bases and J by 1 base; unmatched bases: 9. Germline V lookup: CDR1 SGHRS, CDR2 YFSETQ. The CDR3 contains 16 residues. Together with reference TRBV5-1 and TRBJ2-3, the CDR3 gives the full variable domain: KAGVTQTPRYLIKTRGQQVTLSCSPISGHRSVSWYQQTPGQGLQFLFEYFSETQRNKGNFPGRFSGRQFSNSRSEMNVSTLELGDSALYLCASSTPVGGGTDTQYFGPGTRLTVL.

The V call is TRBV12-3 or TRBV12-4, the J call TRBJ2-7; 7 bases align to TRBD1. Trimming removed 5 bases from V and 5 bases from J; junction bases left unmatched: 6. CDR3 size: 13 residues. CDR3 bases: TGTGCCAGCAGTACAGGGGCAGGACACGAGCAGTACTTC. Translation: CASSTGAGHEQYF.

The chain uses TRBV28 and TRBJ2-5, with 8 bases lining up with TRBD2. J was trimmed by 2 bases and V by 5 bases; bases with no gene match: 7. Germline CDR1 and CDR2: MDHEN and SYDVKM. The CDR3 has 15 amino acids. The CDR3 DNA reads TGTGCCAGCAGTCCAACACTAGCGGTACAAGAGACCCAGTACTTC. Translated: CASSPTLAVQETQYF. The full variable domain, completed using reference TRBV28 and TRBJ2-5, is DVKVTQSSRYLVKRTGEKVFLECVQDMDHENMFWYRQDPGLGLRLIYFSYDVKMKEKGDIPEGYSVSREKKERFSLILESASTNQTSMYLCASSPTLAVQETQYFGPGTRLLVL.

The gene calls are TRBV6-4 and TRBJ1-1, with D maybe TRBD1 (6 bases). Germline values: CDR1 MRHNA, CDR2 SNTAGT. V was trimmed by 4 bases and J by 1 base, leaving 13 bases between them. The CDR3 totals 15 residues. CDR3 in DNA: TGTGCCAGCAGTGTCCAGACAGGCCCGAACACTGAAGCTTTCTTT. Protein sequence: CASSVQTGPNTEAFF.

J is TRBJ2-1 and V is TRBV5-4; 16 nucleotides match TRBD2. The CDR3 length is 18 residues. The junction had 12 bases not matched to a gene; V was cut back by 4 bases and J by 8 bases. Germline lookup yields CDR1 SGHNT and CDR2 YYREEE (reference sequence). CDR3 residues: CASSVPGTSGGALDEQFF. CDR3 sequence (DNA): TGTGCCAGCAGCGTTCCCGGGACTAGCGGGGGGGCCTTGGATGAGCAGTTCTTC.

This chain links TRBV6-6 with TRBJ2-3; 8 nucleotides align to TRBD2. Germline CDR1 and CDR2: MNHNY and SVGAGI (reference sequence). J was trimmed by 0 bases and V by 6 bases; bases with no gene match: 5. This CDR3 has 15 amino acids. The CDR3 nucleotides read TGTGCCAGCAGCCAGCGGGAGAGTAGCACAGATACGCAGTATTTT. Translated, it gives CASSQRESSTDTQYF.

The chain couples TRBV14 to TRBJ2-7, with no clear D. The CDR3 loop spans 11 amino acids. Deletions cut 8 bases from V and 3 bases from J, with 8 bases between. Germline lookup yields CDR1 SGHDN and CDR2 FVKESK. The chain's CDR3 is CASGIGYEQYF. DNA of the CDR3: TGTGCCAGCGGTATCGGCTACGAGCAGTACTTC.

This chain uses TRBV5-1 with TRBJ1-1, with D perhaps matching TRBD1 (6 bases). V shed 0 bases and J shed 5 bases, with 11 bases lying between them. This CDR3 spans 14 amino acids. Germline CDR1 SGHRS, CDR2 YFSETQ. CDR3 amino acids: CASSLAPGVTEAFF. The CDR3 DNA reads TGCGCCAGCAGCTTGGCCCCAGGGGTTACTGAAGCTTTCTTT.

V gene TRBV4-1 combines with J gene TRBJ2-7; maybe TRBD2 (5 bases). The length of the CDR3 is 16 residues. CDR1 is MGHRA and CDR2 is YSYEKL in the germline V gene. Trimming pared 1 base from V and 3 bases from J, leaving 16 bases between. The CDR3 DNA reads TGCGCCAGCAGCCAAGGTACGGGAAATTCTTTCTACGAGCAGTACTTC. It translates to CASSQGTGNSFYEQYF.

The rearrangement links TRBV5-1 to TRBJ1-1; D perhaps matches TRBD1 (6 bases). The length of the CDR3 is 13 residues. Germline CDR1 and CDR2: SGHRS and YFSETQ. V was pared by 7 bases and J by 8 bases, with 18 bases between. CDR3 DNA: TGCGCCAGCCGCGTGGGGGGCGCCCAGGAAGCTTTCTTT. Residues: CASRVGGAQEAFF. Variable domain in full (rest from reference TRBV5-1 and TRBJ1-1): KAGVTQTPRYLIKTRGQQVTLSCSPISGHRSVSWYQQTPGQGLQFLFEYFSETQRNKGNFPGRFSGRQFSNSRSEMNVSTLELGDSALYLCASRVGGAQEAFFGQGTRLTVV.

The rearrangement links TRBV28 to TRBJ1-5; TRBD1 might be the D (5 bases). The ends were cut back, 6 bases at V and 7 bases at J, with 10 bases in the middle. CDR1 MDHEN and CDR2 SYDVKM come from the germline V gene. The CDR3 extends over 12 amino acids. The DNA for the CDR3 is TGTGCCAGCAGAATACGGACACAGCCCCAGCATTTT. It encodes CASRIRTQPQHF.

This chain uses TRBV2 with TRBJ2-7; 7 nucleotides line up with TRBD1. The V gene's germline CDR1 is SNHLY and CDR2 FYNNEI. J gave up 4 bases and V 6 bases, and 12 bases lay outside the gene matches. The length of the CDR3 is 15 residues. The CDR3 loop is CASRDRQGIGYEQYF. CDR3 sequence (DNA): TGTGCCAGCAGGGATAGACAGGGAATCGGGTACGAGCAGTACTTC.

CDR3 sequence: CASSARQLGSYNEQFF. For the CDR3, the DNA is TGCGCCAGCAGCGCGAGACAGCTAGGCTCCTACAATGAGCAGTTCTTC. The V and J genes are TRBV5-1 and TRBJ2-1, with TRBD1 as a possible D gene (5 bases). V was shortened by 4 bases and J by 0 bases, with 14 bases between the two germline ends. Germline CDR1 reads SGHRS; CDR2 reads YFSETQ. The length of the CDR3 is 16 residues. The full variable domain, completed using reference TRBV5-1 and TRBJ2-1, is KAGVTQTPRYLIKTRGQQVTLSCSPISGHRSVSWYQQTPGQGLQFLFEYFSETQRNKGNFPGRFSGRQFSNSRSEMNVSTLELGDSALYLCASSARQLGSYNEQFFGPGTRLTVL.

The CDR3 bases are TGTGCCAGCAGTTACTCGCGAGGTGCCACCGGGGAGCTGTTTTTT. This codes for CASSYSRGATGELFF. The chain recombines TRBV6-6 with TRBJ2-2; D remains unclear. The germline V gene encodes CDR1 MNHNY and CDR2 SVGAGI (reference sequence). V was shortened by 0 bases and J by 4 bases, with 9 bases between the two germline ends. CDR3 length: 15 residues.

V usage is TRBV7-6 and J usage is TRBJ2-2; 10 bases line up with TRBD2. This CDR3 contains 19 residues. V lost 5 bases, J lost 6 bases, and 18 bases stayed unmatched. The germline CDR1 and CDR2 sequences are SGHVS and FNYEAQ. DNA of the CDR3: TGTGCCAGCAGCCCCCTCACAGGACTAGCGGAGCGGCCCCCCGGGGAGCTGTTTTTT. It translates to CASSPLTGLAERPPGELFF.

DNA of the CDR3: TGTGCCAGCAGTGACTCTACGGACAACAATCAGCCCCAGCATTTT. This gives the protein CASSDSTDNNQPQHF. V usage is TRBV6-4 and J usage is TRBJ1-5, with a weak D call TRBD1 (5 bases). Trimming shortened V by 0 bases and J by 3 bases, and 9 bases separated the two germline ends. There are 15 residues in the CDR3. Germline CDR1 MRHNA, CDR2 SNTAGT.

The V gene is TRBV6-5, the J gene TRBJ2-7; tentative D call: TRBD2 (5 bases). In germline, CDR1 is MNHEY, CDR2 SVGAGI. V lost 4 bases and J lost 3, with 13 bases in between. The CDR3 has 14 residues. The CDR3 DNA is TGTGCCAGCAGTTTAGACGGGAACCGCTACGAGCAGTACTTC. Translated, it gives CASSLDGNRYEQYF.

The V gene is TRBV7-2, the J gene TRBJ2-3; 7 bases are a match to TRBD2. Germline values: CDR1 SGHTA, CDR2 FQGNSA. The CDR3 contains 16 residues. The trim removed 1 base at V and 1 base at J, leaving 5 bases unmatched. The CDR3 protein is CASSLGGRGGTDTQYF. The CDR3 DNA reads TGTGCCAGCAGCTTAGGGGGACGGGGGGGCACAGATACGCAGTATTTT. Based on the CDR3 plus reference TRBV7-2 and TRBJ2-3, the full variable domain is GAGVSQSPSNKVTEKGKDVELRCDPISGHTALYWYRQSLGQGLEFLIYFQGNSAPDKSGLPSDRFSAERTGGSVSTLTIQRTQQEDSAVYLCASSLGGRGGTDTQYFGPGTRLTVL.

The chain joins TRBV28 to TRBJ2-1; 12 nucleotides agree with TRBD1. Germline V lookup: CDR1 MDHEN, CDR2 SYDVKM. V was clipped by 7 bases and J by 7 bases; unmatched bases: 8. This CDR3 comprises 15 residues. The CDR3 bases are TGTGCCAGCACCATCGGGACAGGGGGCAGGAATGAGCAGTTCTTC. Translation gives CASTIGTGGRNEQFF. Using reference TRBV28 and TRBJ2-1 for the parts outside the CDR3, the full variable domain is DVKVTQSSRYLVKRTGEKVFLECVQDMDHENMFWYRQDPGLGLRLIYFSYDVKMKEKGDIPEGYSVSREKKERFSLILESASTNQTSMYLCASTIGTGGRNEQFFGPGTRLTVL.

This chain links TRBV4-2 with TRBJ2-5; TRBD2 matches at 15 bases. CDR3 length: 15 residues. V lost 4 bases, J lost 5 bases, and 2 bases stayed unmatched. CDR1 is LGHNA, CDR2 YNFKEQ, per germline. The CDR3: CASSRTSGGAETQYF. Written as DNA, the CDR3 is TGTGCCAGCAGCCGGACTAGCGGGGGGGCTGAGACCCAGTACTTC.

This clone was observed a single time. The chain is built from TRBV10-1 and TRBJ1-5, with 7 bases matching TRBD1. This CDR3 has 14 residues. The trim removed 2 bases at V and 7 bases at J, leaving 5 bases unmatched. Germline V gene sequence: CDR1 WNHNN, CDR2 SYGVQD (reference sequence). The CDR3 DNA reads TGCGCCAGCAGTGAGAGACAGGGATGGCAGCCCCAGCATTTT. Translation: CASSERQGWQPQHF.